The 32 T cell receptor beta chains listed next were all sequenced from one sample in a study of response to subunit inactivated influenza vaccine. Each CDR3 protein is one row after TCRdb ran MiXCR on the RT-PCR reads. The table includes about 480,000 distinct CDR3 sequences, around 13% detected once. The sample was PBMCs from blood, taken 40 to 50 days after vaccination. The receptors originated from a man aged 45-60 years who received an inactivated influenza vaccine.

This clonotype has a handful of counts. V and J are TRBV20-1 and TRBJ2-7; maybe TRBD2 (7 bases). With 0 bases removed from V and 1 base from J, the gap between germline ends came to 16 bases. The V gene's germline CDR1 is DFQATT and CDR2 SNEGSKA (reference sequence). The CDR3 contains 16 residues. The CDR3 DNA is TGCAGTGCTAGAGATCTGGGGGGGCTGAGATCCTACGAGCAGTACTTC. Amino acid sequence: CSARDLGGLRSYEQYF.

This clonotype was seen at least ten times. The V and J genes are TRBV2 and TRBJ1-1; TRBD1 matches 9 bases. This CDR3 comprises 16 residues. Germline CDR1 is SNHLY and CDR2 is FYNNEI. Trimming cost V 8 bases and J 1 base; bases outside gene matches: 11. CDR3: CASHRGRLTTNTEAFF. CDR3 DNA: TGTGCCAGCCACAGGGGGCGACTTACGACGAACACTGAAGCTTTCTTT.

CDR3 amino acids: CATSDLGGTSTDTQYF. The CDR3 DNA reads TGTGCCACCAGTGATTTGGGCGGGACTAGCACAGATACGCAGTATTTT. The V gene is TRBV24-1, the J gene TRBJ2-3, with D possibly TRBD2 on 6 matching bases. CDR1 and CDR2 (germline): KGHDR, SFDVKD. The CDR3 sequence is 16 residues long. The ends were cut back, 0 bases at V and 0 bases at J, with 9 bases in the middle.

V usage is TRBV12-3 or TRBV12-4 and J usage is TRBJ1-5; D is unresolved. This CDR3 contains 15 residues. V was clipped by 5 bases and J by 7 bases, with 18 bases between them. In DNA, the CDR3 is TGTGCCAGCAGTCCCGGACGGACTCCAGCACAGCCCCAGCATTTT. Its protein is CASSPGRTPAQPQHF.

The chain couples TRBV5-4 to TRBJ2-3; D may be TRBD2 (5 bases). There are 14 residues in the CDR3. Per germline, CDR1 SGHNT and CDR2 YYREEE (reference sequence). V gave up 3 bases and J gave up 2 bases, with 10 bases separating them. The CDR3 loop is CASSSRDTTDTQYF. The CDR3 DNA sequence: TGTGCCAGCAGCTCCCGGGATACCACAGATACGCAGTATTTT.

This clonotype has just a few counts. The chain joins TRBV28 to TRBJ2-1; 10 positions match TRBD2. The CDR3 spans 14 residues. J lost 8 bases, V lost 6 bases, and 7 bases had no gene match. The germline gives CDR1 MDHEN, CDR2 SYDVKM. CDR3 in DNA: TGTGCCAGCAGCAGCGGGGGGGCTCTCGATGAGCAGTTCTTC. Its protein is CASSSGGALDEQFF.

The CDR3 is CSVDGGRAIDTQYF. CDR3 coding DNA: TGCAGCGTTGACGGGGGGAGGGCCATAGATACGCAGTATTTT. The chain links TRBV29-1 to TRBJ2-3; 7 bases match TRBD2. V trimming: 3 bases; J trimming: 5 bases; junction bases outside the gene matches: 8. Germline values: CDR1 SQVTM, CDR2 ANQGSEA. The CDR3 sequence is 14 residues long.

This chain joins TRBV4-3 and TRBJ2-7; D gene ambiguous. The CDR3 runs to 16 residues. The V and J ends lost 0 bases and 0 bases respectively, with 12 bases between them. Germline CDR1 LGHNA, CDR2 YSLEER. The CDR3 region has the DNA TGCGCCAGCAGCCAAGACCCGCCCACCGTCTCCTACGAGCAGTACTTC. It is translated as CASSQDPPTVSYEQYF.

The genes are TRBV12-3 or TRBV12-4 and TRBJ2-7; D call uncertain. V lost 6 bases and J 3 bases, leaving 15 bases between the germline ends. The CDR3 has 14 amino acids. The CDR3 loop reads CASRAAELFYEQYF. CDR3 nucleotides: TGTGCCAGCAGGGCGGCGGAACTCTTCTACGAGCAGTACTTC.

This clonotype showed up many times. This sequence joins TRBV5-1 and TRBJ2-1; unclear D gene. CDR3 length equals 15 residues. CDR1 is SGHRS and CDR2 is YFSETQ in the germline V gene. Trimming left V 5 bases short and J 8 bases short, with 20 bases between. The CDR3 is CASRATPFGRDEQFF. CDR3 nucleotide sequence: TGCGCCAGCAGAGCGACGCCTTTCGGACGGGATGAGCAGTTCTTC.

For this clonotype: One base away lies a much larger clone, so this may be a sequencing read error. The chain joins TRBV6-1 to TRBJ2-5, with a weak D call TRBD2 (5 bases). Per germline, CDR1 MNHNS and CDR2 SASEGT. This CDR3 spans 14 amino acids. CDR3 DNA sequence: TGTCCCAGCAGCCCTCCCGGATGGGAGGAGACCCAGTACTTC. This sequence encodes CPSSPPGWEETQYF.

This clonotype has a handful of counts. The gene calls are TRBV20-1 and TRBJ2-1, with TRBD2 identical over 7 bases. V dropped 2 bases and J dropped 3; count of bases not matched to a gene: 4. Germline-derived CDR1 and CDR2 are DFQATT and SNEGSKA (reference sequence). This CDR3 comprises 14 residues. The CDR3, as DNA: TGCAGTGCTAGATTCGGGACTAACTACAATGAGCAGTTCTTC. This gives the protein CSARFGTNYNEQFF.

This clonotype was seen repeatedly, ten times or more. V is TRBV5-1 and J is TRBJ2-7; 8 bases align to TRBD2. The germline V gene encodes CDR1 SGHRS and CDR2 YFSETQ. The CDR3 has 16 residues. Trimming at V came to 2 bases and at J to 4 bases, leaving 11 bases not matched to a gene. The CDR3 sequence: CASSFGGAGGSYEQYF. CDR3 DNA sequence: TGCGCCAGCAGCTTCGGAGGGGCGGGAGGTTCATACGAGCAGTACTTC.

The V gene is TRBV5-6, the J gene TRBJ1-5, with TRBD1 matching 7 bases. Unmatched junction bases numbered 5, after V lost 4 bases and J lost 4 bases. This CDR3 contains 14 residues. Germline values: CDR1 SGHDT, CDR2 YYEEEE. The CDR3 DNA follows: TGTGCCAGCAGCGGCGGGACAGAGAATCAGCCCCAGCATTTT. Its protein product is CASSGGTENQPQHF. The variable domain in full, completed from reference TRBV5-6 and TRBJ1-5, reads DAGVTQSPTHLIKTRGQQVTLRCSPKSGHDTVSWYQQALGQGPQFIFQYYEEEERQRGNFPDRFSGHQFPNYSSELNVNALLLGDSALYLCASSGGTENQPQHFGDGTRLSIL.

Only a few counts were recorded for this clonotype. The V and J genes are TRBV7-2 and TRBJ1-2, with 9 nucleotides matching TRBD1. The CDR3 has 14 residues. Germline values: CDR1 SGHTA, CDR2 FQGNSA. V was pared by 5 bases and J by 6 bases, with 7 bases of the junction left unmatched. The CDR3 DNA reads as TGTGCCAGCAGCGCCGCGAACAGGGGGCATGGCTACACCTTC. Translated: CASSAANRGHGYTF.

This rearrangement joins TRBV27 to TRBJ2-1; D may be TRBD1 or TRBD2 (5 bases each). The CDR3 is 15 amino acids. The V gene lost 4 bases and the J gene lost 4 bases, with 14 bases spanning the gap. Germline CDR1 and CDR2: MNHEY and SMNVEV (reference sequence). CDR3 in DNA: TGTGCCAGCAGTTCAACCGGGACCTTATACAATGAGCAGTTCTTC. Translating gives CASSSTGTLYNEQFF.

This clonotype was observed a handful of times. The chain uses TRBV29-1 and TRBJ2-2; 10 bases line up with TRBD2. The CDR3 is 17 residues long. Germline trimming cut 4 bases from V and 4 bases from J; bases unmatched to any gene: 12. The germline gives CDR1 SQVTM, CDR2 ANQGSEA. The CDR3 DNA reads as TGCAGCGTTGTAGGGCTAGCGGGGGCCGCGGTCACCGGGGAGCTGTTTTTT. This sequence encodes CSVVGLAGAAVTGELFF.

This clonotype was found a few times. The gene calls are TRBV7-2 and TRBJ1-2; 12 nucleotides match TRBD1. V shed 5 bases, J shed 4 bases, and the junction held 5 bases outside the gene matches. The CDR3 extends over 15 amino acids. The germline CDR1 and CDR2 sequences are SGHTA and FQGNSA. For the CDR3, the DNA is TGTGCCAGCAGCACGGGGACAGGGGGCCTCTATGGCTACACCTTC. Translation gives CASSTGTGGLYGYTF.

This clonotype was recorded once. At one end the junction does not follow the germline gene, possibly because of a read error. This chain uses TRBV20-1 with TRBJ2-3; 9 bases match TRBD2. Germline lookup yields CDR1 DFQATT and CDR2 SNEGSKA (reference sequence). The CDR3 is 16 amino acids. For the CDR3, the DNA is TGCTGTGCTAGAGAAGGTGGCGGGGGGGCGCCAGATACGCAGTATTTT. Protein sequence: CCAREGGGGAPDTQYF.

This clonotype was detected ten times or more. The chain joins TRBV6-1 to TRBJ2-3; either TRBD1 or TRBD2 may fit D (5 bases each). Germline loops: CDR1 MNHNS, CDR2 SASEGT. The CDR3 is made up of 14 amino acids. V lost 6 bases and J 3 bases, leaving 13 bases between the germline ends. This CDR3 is CASRAGTRTDTQYF. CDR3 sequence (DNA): TGTGCCAGCAGGGCCGGGACCCGTACAGATACGCAGTATTTT.

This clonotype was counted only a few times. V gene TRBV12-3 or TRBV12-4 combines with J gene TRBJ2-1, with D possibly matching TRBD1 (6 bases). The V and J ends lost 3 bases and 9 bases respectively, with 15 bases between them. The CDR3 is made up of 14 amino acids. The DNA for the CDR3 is TGTGCCAGCAGTTTGAGGACAGCACGTGGTGAGCAGTTCTTC. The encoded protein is CASSLRTARGEQFF.

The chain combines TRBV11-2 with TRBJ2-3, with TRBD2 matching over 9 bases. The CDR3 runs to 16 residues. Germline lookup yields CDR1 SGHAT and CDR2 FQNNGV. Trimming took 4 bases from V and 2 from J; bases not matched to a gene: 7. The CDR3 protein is CASSSIAGANTDTQYF. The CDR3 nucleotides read TGTGCCAGCAGCTCCATAGCGGGGGCTAACACAGATACGCAGTATTTT.

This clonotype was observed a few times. The CDR3 spells CASNTDRGRGALHF. The DNA of the CDR3 is TGTGCCAGCAATACGGACAGGGGCCGTGGAGCCCTCCACTTT. The chain couples TRBV12-3 or TRBV12-4 to TRBJ1-6, with 9 bases aligning to TRBD1. Trimming took 7 bases from V and 14 from J; bases not matched to a gene: 12. The CDR3 extends over 14 amino acids.

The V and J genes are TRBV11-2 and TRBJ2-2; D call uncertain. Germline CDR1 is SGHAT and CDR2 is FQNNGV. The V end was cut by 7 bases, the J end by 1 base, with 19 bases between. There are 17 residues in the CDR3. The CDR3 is CASNSGWALGNTGELFF. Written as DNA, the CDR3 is TGTGCCAGCAACTCGGGTTGGGCCCTAGGGAACACCGGGGAGCTGTTTTTT.

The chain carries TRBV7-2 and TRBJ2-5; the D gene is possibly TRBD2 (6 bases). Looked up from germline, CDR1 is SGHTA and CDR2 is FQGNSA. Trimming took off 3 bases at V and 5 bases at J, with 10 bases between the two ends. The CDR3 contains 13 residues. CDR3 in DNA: TGTGCCAGCAGCTTCCCGGGGGTCGAGACCCAGTACTTC. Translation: CASSFPGVETQYF.

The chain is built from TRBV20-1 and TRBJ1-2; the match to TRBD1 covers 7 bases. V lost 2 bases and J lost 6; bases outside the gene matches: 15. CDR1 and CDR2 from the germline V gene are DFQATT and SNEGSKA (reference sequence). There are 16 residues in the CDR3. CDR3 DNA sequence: TGCAGTGCTAGATATATTTCCTGGGACAGTCTAAATGGCTACACCTTC. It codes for CSARYISWDSLNGYTF.

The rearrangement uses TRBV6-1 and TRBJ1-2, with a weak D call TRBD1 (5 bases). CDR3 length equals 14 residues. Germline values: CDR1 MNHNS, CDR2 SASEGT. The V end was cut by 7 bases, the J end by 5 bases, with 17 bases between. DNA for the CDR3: TGTGCCAGCACAAAACGAGCAGGGCAATATGGCTACACCTTC. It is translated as CASTKRAGQYGYTF.

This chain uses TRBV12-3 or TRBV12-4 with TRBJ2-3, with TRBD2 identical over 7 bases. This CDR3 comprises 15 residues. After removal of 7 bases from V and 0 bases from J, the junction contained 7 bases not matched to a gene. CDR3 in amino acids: CASNSLATSTDTQYF. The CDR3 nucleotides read TGTGCCAGCAACTCACTAGCGACCAGCACAGATACGCAGTATTTT.

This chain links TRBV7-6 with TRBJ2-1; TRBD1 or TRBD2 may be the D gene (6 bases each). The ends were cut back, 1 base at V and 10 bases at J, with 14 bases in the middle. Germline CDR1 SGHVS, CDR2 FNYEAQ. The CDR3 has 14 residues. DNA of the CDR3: TGTGCCAGCAGCTTAGGGACAGACGCGGGGGAGCAGTTCTTC. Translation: CASSLGTDAGEQFF.

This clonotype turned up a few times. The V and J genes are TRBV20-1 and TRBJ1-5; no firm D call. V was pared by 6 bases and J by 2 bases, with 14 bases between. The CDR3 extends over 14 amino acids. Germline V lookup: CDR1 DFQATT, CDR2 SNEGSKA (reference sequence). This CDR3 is CSALDDVRNQPQHF. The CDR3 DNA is TGCAGTGCCCTAGACGACGTACGCAATCAGCCCCAGCATTTT.

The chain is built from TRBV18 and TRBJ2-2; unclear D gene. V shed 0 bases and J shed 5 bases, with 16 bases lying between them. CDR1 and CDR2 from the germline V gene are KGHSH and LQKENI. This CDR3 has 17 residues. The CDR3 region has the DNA TGTGCCAGCTCACCACCGCCGGCATCCCTCGCGACCGGGGAGCTGTTTTTT. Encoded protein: CASSPPPASLATGELFF.

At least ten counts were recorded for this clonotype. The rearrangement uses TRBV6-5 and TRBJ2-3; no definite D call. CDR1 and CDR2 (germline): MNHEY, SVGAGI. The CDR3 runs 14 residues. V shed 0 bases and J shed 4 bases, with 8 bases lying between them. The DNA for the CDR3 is TGTGCCAGCAGTTACTCGCACCGGGCAGATACGCAGTATTTT. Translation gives CASSYSHRADTQYF.